The present T cell receptor beta chain was sequenced within a study of shared clonotypes between healthy human individuals. Study observations and caveats: Estimated clonotype richness was generally higher in naive than memory subsets.

As regards this clone: What it binds is unknown.

Profiling relied on immunoSEQ multiplex PCR, and the TCRdb table lists in-frame clones only, not all of them. The repertoire holds about 180,000 clones, with approximately 92% as singletons. Naive CD45RA+ and memory CD45RA-negative subsets were split from CD4+ cells. This CDR3 spans 15 amino acids. CDR1 and CDR2 (germline): SGDLS, YYNGEE. The trim removed 2 bases at V and 11 bases at J, leaving 8 bases unmatched. The TCR sequence derives from a woman aged 30 to 39 in good health. The chain is built from TRBV9 and TRBJ2-5; 14 nucleotides align to TRBD2. Source material: naive CD4+ T cells sorted from blood. The subset denotes: CD45RA+ positively selected. CDR3 coding DNA: TGTGCCAGCAGCGTGGGGACTAGCGGGAGAGCTGAGCAGTACTTC. Encoded protein: CASSVGTSGRAEQYF.